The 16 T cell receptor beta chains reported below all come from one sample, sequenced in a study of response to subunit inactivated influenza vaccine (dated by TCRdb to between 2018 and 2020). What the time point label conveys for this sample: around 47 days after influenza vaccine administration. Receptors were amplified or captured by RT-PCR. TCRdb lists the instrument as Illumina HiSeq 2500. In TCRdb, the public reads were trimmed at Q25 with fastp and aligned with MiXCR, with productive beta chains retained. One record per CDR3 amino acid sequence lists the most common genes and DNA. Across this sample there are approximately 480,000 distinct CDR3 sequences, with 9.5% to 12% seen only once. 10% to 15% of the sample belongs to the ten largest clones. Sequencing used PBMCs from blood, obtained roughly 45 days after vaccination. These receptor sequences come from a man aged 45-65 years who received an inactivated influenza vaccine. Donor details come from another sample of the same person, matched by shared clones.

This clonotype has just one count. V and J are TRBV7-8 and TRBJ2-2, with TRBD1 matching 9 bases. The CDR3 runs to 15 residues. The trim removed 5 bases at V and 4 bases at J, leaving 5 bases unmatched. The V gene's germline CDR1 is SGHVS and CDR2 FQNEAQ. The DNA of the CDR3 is TGTGCCAGCAGCGACGACAGGGGGGGCACCGGGGAGCTGTTTTTT. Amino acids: CASSDDRGGTGELFF.

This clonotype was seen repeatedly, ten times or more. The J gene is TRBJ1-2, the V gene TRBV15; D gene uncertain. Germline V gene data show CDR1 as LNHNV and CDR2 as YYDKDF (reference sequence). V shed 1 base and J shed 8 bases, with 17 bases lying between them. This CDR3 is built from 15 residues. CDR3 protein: CATSRVLEGTGGYTF. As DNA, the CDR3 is TGTGCCACCAGCAGAGTGCTTGAGGGAACGGGGGGCTACACCTTC.

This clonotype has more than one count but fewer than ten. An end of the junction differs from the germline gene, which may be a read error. DNA of the CDR3: TGCGCCAGCAGCCAGGATTTACAGGGGGCGGAGGGCTTC. Its protein is CASSQDLQGAEGF. The gene calls are TRBV4-3 and TRBJ1-2, with TRBD1 identical over 9 bases. The CDR3 spans 13 residues. Germline V gene data show CDR1 as LGHNA and CDR2 as YSLEER.

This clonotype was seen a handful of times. Here the CDR3 DNA reads TGTGCCAGCAGTTTAGCGGGCAGGTATCAGCCCCAGCATTTT. As protein: CASSLAGRYQPQHF. This sequence joins TRBV12-3 or TRBV12-4 and TRBJ1-5; D not certain. The CDR3 sequence is 14 residues long. V lost 0 bases to trimming and J lost 5 bases, with 8 bases between them.

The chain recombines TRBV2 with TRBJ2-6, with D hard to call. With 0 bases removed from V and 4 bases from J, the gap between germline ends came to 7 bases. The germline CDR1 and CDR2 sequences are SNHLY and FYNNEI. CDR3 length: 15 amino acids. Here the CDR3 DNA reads TGTGCCAGCAGTGAAGCCCCTTCGGGGGCCAACGTCCTGACTTTC. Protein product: CASSEAPSGANVLTF.

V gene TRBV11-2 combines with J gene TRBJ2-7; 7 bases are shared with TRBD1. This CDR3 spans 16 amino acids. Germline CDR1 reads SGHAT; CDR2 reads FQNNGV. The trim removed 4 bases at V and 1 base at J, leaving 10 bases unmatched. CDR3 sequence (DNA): TGTGCCAGCAGCTCTATACAGGGGACCGATTCCTACGAGCAGTACTTC. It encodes CASSSIQGTDSYEQYF. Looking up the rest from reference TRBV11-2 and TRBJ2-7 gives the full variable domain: EAGVAQSPRYKIIEKRQSVAFWCNPISGHATLYWYQQILGQGPKLLIQFQNNGVVDDSQLPKDRFSAERLKGVDSTLKIQPAKLEDSAVYLCASSSIQGTDSYEQYFGPGTRLTVT.

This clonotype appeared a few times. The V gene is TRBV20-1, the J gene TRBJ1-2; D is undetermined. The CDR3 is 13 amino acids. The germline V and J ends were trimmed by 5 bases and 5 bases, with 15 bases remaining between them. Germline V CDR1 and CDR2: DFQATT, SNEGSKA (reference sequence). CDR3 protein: CSAHGPGLYGYTF. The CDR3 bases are TGCAGTGCTCACGGGCCCGGGCTTTATGGCTACACCTTC.

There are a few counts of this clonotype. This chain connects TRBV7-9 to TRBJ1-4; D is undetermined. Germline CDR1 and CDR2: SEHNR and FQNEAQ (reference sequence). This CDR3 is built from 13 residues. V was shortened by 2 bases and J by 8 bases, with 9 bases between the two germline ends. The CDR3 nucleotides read TGTGCCAGCAGCTTACCCTTGGAGGAAAAACTGTTTTTT. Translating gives CASSLPLEEKLFF.

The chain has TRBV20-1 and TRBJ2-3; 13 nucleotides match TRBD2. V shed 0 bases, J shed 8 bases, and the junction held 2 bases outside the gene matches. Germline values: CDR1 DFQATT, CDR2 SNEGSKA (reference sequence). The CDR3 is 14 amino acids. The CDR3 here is CSARETSGRGTQYF. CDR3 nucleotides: TGCAGTGCTAGAGAAACTAGCGGGAGGGGTACGCAGTATTTT.

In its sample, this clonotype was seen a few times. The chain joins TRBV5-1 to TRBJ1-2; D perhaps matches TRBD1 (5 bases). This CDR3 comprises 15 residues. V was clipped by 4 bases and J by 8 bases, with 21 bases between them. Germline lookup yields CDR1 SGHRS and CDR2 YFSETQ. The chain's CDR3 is CASSGGTAQYGGYTF. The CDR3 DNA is TGCGCCAGCAGCGGAGGGACGGCGCAATATGGAGGCTACACCTTC.

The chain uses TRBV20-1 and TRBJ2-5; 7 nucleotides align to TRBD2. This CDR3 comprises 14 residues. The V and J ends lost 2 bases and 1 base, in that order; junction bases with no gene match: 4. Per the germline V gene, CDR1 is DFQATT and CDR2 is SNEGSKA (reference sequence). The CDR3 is CSARRSGGQETQYF. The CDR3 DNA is TGCAGTGCTAGAAGATCGGGGGGCCAAGAGACCCAGTACTTC.

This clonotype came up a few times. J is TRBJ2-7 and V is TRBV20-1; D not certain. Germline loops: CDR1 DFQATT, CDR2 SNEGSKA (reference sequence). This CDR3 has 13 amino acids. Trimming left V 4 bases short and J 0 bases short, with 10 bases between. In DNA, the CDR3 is TGCAGTGCTACTGCGCTGAGCTCCTACGAGCAGTACTTC. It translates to CSATALSSYEQYF.

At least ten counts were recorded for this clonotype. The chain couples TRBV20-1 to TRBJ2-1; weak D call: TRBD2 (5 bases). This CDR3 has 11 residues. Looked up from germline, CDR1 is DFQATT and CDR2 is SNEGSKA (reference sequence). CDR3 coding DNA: TGCAGCGTGGACTCATTTTCCAATCAGTTCTTC. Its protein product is CSVDSFSNQFF.

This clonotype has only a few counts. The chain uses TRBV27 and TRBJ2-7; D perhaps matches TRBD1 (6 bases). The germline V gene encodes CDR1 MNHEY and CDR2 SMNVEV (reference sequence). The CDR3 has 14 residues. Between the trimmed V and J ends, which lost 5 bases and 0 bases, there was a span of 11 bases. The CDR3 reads CASSARDISYEQYF. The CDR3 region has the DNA TGTGCCAGCAGTGCCCGGGACATCTCCTACGAGCAGTACTTC.

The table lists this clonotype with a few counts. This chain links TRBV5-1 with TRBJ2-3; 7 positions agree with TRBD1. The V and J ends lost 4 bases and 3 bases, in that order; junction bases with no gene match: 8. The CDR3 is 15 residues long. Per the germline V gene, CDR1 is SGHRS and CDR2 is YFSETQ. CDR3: CASSDTGQSTDTQYF. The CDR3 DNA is TGCGCCAGCAGCGATACGGGACAGTCTACAGATACGCAGTATTTT.

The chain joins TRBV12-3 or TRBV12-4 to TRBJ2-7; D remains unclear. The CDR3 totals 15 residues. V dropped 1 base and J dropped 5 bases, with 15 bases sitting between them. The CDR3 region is CASSLGVGLPNEQYF. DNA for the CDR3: TGTGCCAGCAGTTTAGGGGTGGGCCTTCCCAACGAGCAGTACTTC.